The T cell receptor beta chain under discussion was sequenced for a study of a mutant IDH1 vaccine in newly diagnosed glioma. Study background: Once 4-6 weeks had passed after radiotherapy alone, vaccination started, or it started with temozolomide cycles. Most had both radiotherapy and temozolomide beforehand; others had only one. Overall study results and limits: Induction of immune responses by the vaccine occurred in 93.3% of patients.

Assay used: immunoSEQ multiplex PCR; TCRdb lists only in-frame clones, some missing. The data contain about 56,000 clones, about 79% of them singletons. Time point specified: week 47, end of study. Every vaccination contained 300 ug of the mutant IDH1 20-mer peptide and was paired with topical imiquimod. Each donor presented with a new WHO grade 3 or 4 astrocytoma that tested IDH1-mutant and showed ATRX loss. To note about this clone: Its specificity is unknown.

The CDR3 totals 14 residues. Germline CDR1 SGHDT, CDR2 YYEEEE. The V and J ends lost 4 bases and 4 bases, in that order; junction bases with no gene match: 5. This TCR came from a man aged 45 to 65 with glioma. The sample here was PBMCs, taken from a glioma patient whose treatment included an IDH1 peptide vaccine. This chain uses TRBV5-6 with TRBJ2-7, with 10 bases matching TRBD1. CDR3 sequence (DNA): TGTGCCAGCAGCACAAGACAGGGGGCTTACGAGCAGTACTTC. As protein: CASSTRQGAYEQYF.